The sequence of this T cell receptor beta chain was determined in a study of blood T cells in healthy people across ages. The CDR3 covers 13 residues. Germline assignment: CDR1 SEHNR and CDR2 FQNEAQ (reference sequence). Using a J-beta primer mix together with a sample-barcoded 5' primer, a second PCR was run for roughly 6 to 11 cycles. TCRdb itself ran the 5' RACE reads through MiXCR, one entry per CDR3 protein. The table includes 1 million to 1.2 million distinct CDR3 sequences, about two fifths detected once. The total RNA that was extracted per sample amounted to at least 5.5 micrograms. V usage is TRBV7-9 and J usage is TRBJ2-1; D is undetermined. TRBJ2-7 explains the end of the DNA better; the J call may be wrong. The material sequenced was blood. The clonotype was recovered from a man younger than 30 in good health. In DNA form, the CDR3 reads TGTGCCAGCCAACGTTCACCCTACAATGAGCAGTACTTC. Encoded protein: CASQRSPYNEQYF.